A selection of T cell receptor beta chains follows, all from one sample in a study of OX40 agonist ivuxolimab in advanced cancers. Some clones are missing from TCRdb's copy, which holds only in-frame ones; the method was immunoSEQ multiplex PCR. The sample has tens of thousands of clones, approximately 85% seen once; the top ten hold roughly a sixth. Material: CD4+ or CD8+ T cells sorted from blood, obtained in a trial of the OX40 agonist ivuxolimab. The origin of the receptors is an adult with an advanced solid tumor such as melanoma, head and neck, liver or kidney cancer. The CDR3 runs from the conserved cysteine through the conserved F or W. Each record gives: clone size, V gene, J gene, D gene, CDR3 length, CDR3 DNA, CDR3 protein. D genes are given only for firm matches. Size values are once, few and many counts, or a class for expanded clones, and some rows have none.

abundance: .
v_gene: TRBV2
j_gene: TRBJ1-5
d_gene: .
len: 14
CDR3nt: TGTGCCAGCAGTGAAGCGGCAGGGGATCAGCCCCAGCATTTT
CDR3aa: CASSEAAGDQPQHF

abundance: .
v_gene: TRBV15
j_gene: TRBJ2-7
d_gene: TRBD2
len: 15
CDR3nt: TGTGCCACCAGTCTCGGACTAGCGGGTTCTTACGAGCAGTACTTC
CDR3aa: CATSLGLAGSYEQYF

abundance: .
v_gene: TRBV2
j_gene: TRBJ2-1
d_gene: .
len: 14
CDR3nt: TGTGCCAGCACCCCCCCGGGTGGGTACAATGAGCAGTTCTTC
CDR3aa: CASTPPGGYNEQFF

abundance: few
v_gene: TRBV28
j_gene: TRBJ2-7
d_gene: .
len: 14
CDR3nt: TGTGCCAGCAGTTCCAGGGGTTTTTCCTACGAGCAGTACTTC
CDR3aa: CASSSRGFSYEQYF

abundance: .
v_gene: TRBV5-1
j_gene: TRBJ2-7
d_gene: TRBD1
len: 15
CDR3nt: TGCGCCAGCAGCTTAACGGGACAGGGAACCTACGAGCAGTACTTC
CDR3aa: CASSLTGQGTYEQYF

abundance: .
v_gene: TRBV27
j_gene: TRBJ1-5
d_gene: .
len: 12
CDR3nt: TGTGCCAGCAGCGAGCCGAATCAGCCCCAGCATTTT
CDR3aa: CASSEPNQPQHF

abundance: .
v_gene: TRBV19
j_gene: TRBJ2-1
d_gene: TRBD2
len: 13
CDR3nt: TGTGCCAGTAGTGCGGGAGGGGAGAATGAGCAGTTCTTC
CDR3aa: CASSAGGENEQFF

abundance: .
v_gene: TRBV5-4
j_gene: TRBJ1-1
d_gene: .
len: 14
CDR3nt: TGTGCCAGCAGCCTCGGACAACCGAACACTGAAGCTTTCTTT
CDR3aa: CASSLGQPNTEAFF

abundance: .
v_gene: TRBV6-5
j_gene: TRBJ2-7
d_gene: .
len: 15
CDR3nt: TGTGCCAGCAGTCTCGTCAGGGGAGAGGCCTACGAGCAGTACTTC
CDR3aa: CASSLVRGEAYEQYF

abundance: .
v_gene: TRBV11-3
j_gene: TRBJ2-7
d_gene: .
len: 13
CDR3nt: TGTGCCAGCAGCCTCGGGACTCCCTACGAGCAGTACTTC
CDR3aa: CASSLGTPYEQYF

abundance: .
v_gene: TRBV27
j_gene: TRBJ2-1
d_gene: .
len: 15
CDR3nt: TGTGCCAGCAGTTTTACGGGATCAATCTACAATGAGCAGTTCTTC
CDR3aa: CASSFTGSIYNEQFF

abundance: .
v_gene: TRBV28
j_gene: TRBJ2-1
d_gene: TRBD2
len: 18
CDR3nt: TGTGCCAGCAGCCCGACTAGCGGGGGTCTTTTCTCCTACAATGAGCAGTTCTTC
CDR3aa: CASSPTSGGLFSYNEQFF

abundance: .
v_gene: TRBV5-4
j_gene: TRBJ1-1
d_gene: .
len: 13
CDR3nt: TGTGCCAGCAGCTTTGCAGGGCACCTTGAAGCTTTCTTT
CDR3aa: CASSFAGHLEAFF

abundance: .
v_gene: TRBV25-1
j_gene: TRBJ2-7
d_gene: .
len: 13
CDR3nt: TGTGCCAGCAGTATAAGGGGGGTTTACGAGCAGTACTTC
CDR3aa: CASSIRGVYEQYF

abundance: .
v_gene: TRBV11-2
j_gene: TRBJ2-1
d_gene: TRBD2
len: 15
CDR3nt: TGTGCCAGCAGCTCCGACCTAGCGGGAAGCAATGAGCAGTTCTTC
CDR3aa: CASSSDLAGSNEQFF

abundance: .
v_gene: TRBV6-1
j_gene: TRBJ1-2
d_gene: .
len: 12
CDR3nt: TGTGCCAGCAGTGAAAGGTGGTGGGGCTACACCTTC
CDR3aa: CASSERWWGYTF

abundance: .
v_gene: TRBV6-6
j_gene: TRBJ2-3
d_gene: .
len: 12
CDR3nt: TGTGCCAGCAGCCCGACAACAGATACGCAGTATTTT
CDR3aa: CASSPTTDTQYF

abundance: .
v_gene: TRBV11-2
j_gene: TRBJ1-1
d_gene: .
len: 14
CDR3nt: TGTGCCAGCAGCTTACAGGATTTTGGCACTGAAGCTTTCTTT
CDR3aa: CASSLQDFGTEAFF

abundance: .
v_gene: TRBV28
j_gene: TRBJ2-3
d_gene: .
len: 13
CDR3nt: TGTGCCAGCAGACTAACTAGCACAGATACGCAGTATTTT
CDR3aa: CASRLTSTDTQYF

abundance: once
v_gene: TRBV6-1
j_gene: TRBJ2-1
d_gene: .
len: 12
CDR3nt: TGTGCCAGCAGCGGACGGTACAATGAGCAGTTCTTC
CDR3aa: CASSGRYNEQFF

abundance: .
v_gene: TRBV6-5
j_gene: TRBJ1-2
d_gene: .
len: 13
CDR3nt: TGTGCCAGCAGTTACGGAGGTTCCCAAGGCTACACCTTC
CDR3aa: CASSYGGSQGYTF

abundance: .
v_gene: TRBV7-2
j_gene: TRBJ2-1
d_gene: TRBD1
len: 18
CDR3nt: TGTGCCAGCAGCTTCCCACCTCACGGGACAGGGTCTAACAATGAGCAGTTCTTC
CDR3aa: CASSFPPHGTGSNNEQFF

abundance: .
v_gene: TRBV9
j_gene: TRBJ1-2
d_gene: .
len: 17
CDR3nt: TGTGCCAGCAGCGTAGCTCATTATCAGGGAACTAACTATGGCTACACCTTC
CDR3aa: CASSVAHYQGTNYGYTF

abundance: once
v_gene: TRBV6-6
j_gene: TRBJ2-1
d_gene: TRBD2
len: 16
CDR3nt: TGTGCCAGCACCCCCGTTGGGGGACTAGCTTACAATGAGCAGTTCTTC
CDR3aa: CASTPVGGLAYNEQFF

abundance: .
v_gene: TRBV5-1
j_gene: TRBJ1-1
d_gene: .
len: 15
CDR3nt: TGCGCCAGCAGCCCCTCCACCGGGGTGGGGGCTGAAGCTTTCTTT
CDR3aa: CASSPSTGVGAEAFF

abundance: .
v_gene: TRBV9
j_gene: TRBJ1-1
d_gene: .
len: 13
CDR3nt: TGTGCCAGCAGCGCGAGCATAAACACTGAAGCTTTCTTT
CDR3aa: CASSASINTEAFF

abundance: .
v_gene: TRBV2
j_gene: TRBJ2-2
d_gene: .
len: 13
CDR3nt: TGTGCCAGCAGGGGACAACACACCGGGGAGCTGTTTTTT
CDR3aa: CASRGQHTGELFF

abundance: .
v_gene: TRBV11-2
j_gene: TRBJ1-2
d_gene: .
len: 19
CDR3nt: TGTGCCAGCAGCTTAGATGGTTCGAGAATCTGGGGGCGGACCTATGGCTACACCTTC
CDR3aa: CASSLDGSRIWGRTYGYTF

abundance: .
v_gene: TRBV7-7
j_gene: TRBJ2-5
d_gene: TRBD2
len: 14
CDR3nt: TGTGCTAGCAGCTTAGCCCTAGCGGGAGAGACCCAGTACTTC
CDR3aa: CASSLALAGETQYF

abundance: once
v_gene: TRBV11-2
j_gene: TRBJ2-2
d_gene: .
len: 14
CDR3nt: TGTGCCAGCAGCTTAGGCAGGAACACCGGGGAGCTGTTTTTT
CDR3aa: CASSLGRNTGELFF

abundance: .
v_gene: TRBV10-3
j_gene: TRBJ2-2
d_gene: TRBD2
len: 16
CDR3nt: TGTGCCATCAGTGTGGGACTAGCGGGAGATACCGGGGAGCTGTTTTTT
CDR3aa: CAISVGLAGDTGELFF

abundance: .
v_gene: TRBV5-1
j_gene: TRBJ1-2
d_gene: .
len: 14
CDR3nt: TGCGCCAGCAGCTTGTCGGGGGCTGACTATGGCTACACCTTC
CDR3aa: CASSLSGADYGYTF

abundance: .
v_gene: TRBV28
j_gene: TRBJ2-3
d_gene: TRBD2
len: 15
CDR3nt: TGTGCCAGCACTCTTCTAGCGGGAGCCTCAGATACGCAGTATTTT
CDR3aa: CASTLLAGASDTQYF

abundance: .
v_gene: TRBV7-6
j_gene: TRBJ1-4
d_gene: .
len: 14
CDR3nt: TGTGCCAGCAGCTTAGAAGTCGAGGGGGAAAAACTGTTTTTT
CDR3aa: CASSLEVEGEKLFF

abundance: .
v_gene: TRBV6-5
j_gene: TRBJ1-2
d_gene: .
len: 11
CDR3nt: TGTGCCGTCCATTTCCGGGGGGCCTACACCTTC
CDR3aa: CAVHFRGAYTF

abundance: .
v_gene: TRBV5-1
j_gene: TRBJ2-2
d_gene: .
len: 15
CDR3nt: TGCGCCAGCAGCTTGGCCGGGTGGGGCACCGGGGAGCTGTTTTTT
CDR3aa: CASSLAGWGTGELFF

abundance: few
v_gene: TRBV6-1
j_gene: TRBJ1-5
d_gene: .
len: 15
CDR3nt: TGTGCCAGCAGACAGGGCCTTTCGAGCAATCAGCCCCAGCATTTT
CDR3aa: CASRQGLSSNQPQHF

abundance: .
v_gene: TRBV5-4
j_gene: TRBJ1-1
d_gene: .
len: 17
CDR3nt: TGTGCCAGCAGCTCGGGGGTGCGCAGCATTATGAACACTGAAGCTTTCTTT
CDR3aa: CASSSGVRSIMNTEAFF

abundance: once
v_gene: TRBV6-1
j_gene: TRBJ2-5
d_gene: .
len: 14
CDR3nt: TGTGCCAGCAGTTTCGGACTTGCTCAAGAGACCCAGTACTTC
CDR3aa: CASSFGLAQETQYF